This T cell receptor (beta chain) is drawn from a study of blood T cell repertoires in COVID-19. Study context: The cDNA or gDNA used as material had been derived from T cells, B-cell-depleted T cells, or PBMCs.

Methods used by the authors: Amplification from reference gene primers served as the basis for estimated nucleated cell counts. The assay was immunoSEQ multiplex PCR, and TCRdb's table has in-frame clones only and misses some. V and J calls and clone size are given by that table; D and trimming were obtained from the DNA. The profile shows some 270,000 clones, approximately 89% of them singletons. The study drew participants aged about 18 to 95 years from some 23 US areas. Contact with a PCR-confirmed or clinician-diagnosed COVID-19 case occurred within 2 weeks of entry. The sequenced sample consisted of PBMCs or T cells enriched from blood (not recorded which). The receptor's source is a man aged 40-55 years who had been exposed to COVID-19.

The CDR3 is CASSPRLAGNTDTQYF. As DNA, the CDR3 is TGTGCCAGCTCACCACGACTAGCGGGGAACACAGATACGCAGTATTTT. This sequence joins TRBV18 and TRBJ2-3, with 11 bases matching TRBD2. V was pared by 1 base and J by 2 bases, with 2 bases of the junction left unmatched. Germline V gene data show CDR1 as KGHSH and CDR2 as LQKENI. The CDR3 is 16 residues long.